These 3 T cell receptor beta chains originate from one sample sequenced in a study of T cells in Graves' hyperthyroidism and ophthalmopathy. TCR beta CDR3 regions were amplified from RNA transcripts. RT-PCR in the first round (using the HTBI primer set) targeted the TCR CDR3. Via MiXCR, TCRdb re-called the multiplex PCR reads, giving one row per CDR3 protein. The sample has hundreds of thousands of distinct CDR3 sequences, about 20% seen once. Sequenced input: blood. The receptors stem from a man aged 25 to 45 with Graves' ophthalmopathy.

V gene TRBV5-8 combines with J gene TRBJ1-2; the D gene is possibly TRBD1 (5 bases). This CDR3 contains 16 residues. The germline V and J ends were trimmed by 0 bases and 3 bases, with 15 bases remaining between them. From germline, CDR1 is SGHTS and CDR2 YDEGEE. The CDR3 reads CASSLGLRETDYGYTF. In DNA form, the CDR3 reads TGTGCCAGCAGCTTGGGCCTCAGGGAAACGGACTATGGCTACACCTTC.

This clonotype occurred a few times. The chain combines TRBV30 with TRBJ2-3, with D perhaps matching TRBD2 (5 bases). Trimming pared 5 bases from V and 3 bases from J, leaving 9 bases between. The CDR3 contains 12 residues. The germline V gene encodes CDR1 GTSNPN and CDR2 SVGIG (reference sequence). In nucleotides, the CDR3 is TGTGCCTGGGTCGAGGGAACAGATACGCAGTATTTT. Protein sequence: CAWVEGTDTQYF.

This clonotype was seen ten or more times. The CDR3 region has the DNA TGTGCCAGCAGTTACGCAGGCCCCACTGAAGCTTTCTTT. Protein product: CASSYAGPTEAFF. The V and J genes are TRBV27 and TRBJ1-1; no firm D call. Trimming took 4 bases from V and 4 from J, leaving 10 bases between them. CDR3 length equals 13 residues. The V gene's germline CDR1 is MNHEY and CDR2 SMNVEV (reference sequence).